The 4 T cell receptor beta chains given below trace back to one sample, sequenced in a study of blood T cell repertoires in COVID-19. Profiling relied on immunoSEQ multiplex PCR, and the TCRdb table lists in-frame clones only, not all of them. The sample has about 200,000 clones; approximately 85% are singletons. Material for sequencing was PBMCs or T cells enriched from blood (not recorded which). All receptors derive from a man aged 40-55 years with acute COVID-19.

This chain joins TRBV21-1 and TRBJ2-7; the table gives TRBD1 as D, unverified against the DNA. TRBV21-1 is annotated as a pseudogene. The CDR3 length is 15 residues. The CDR3 DNA is TGTGCCAGCAGCCCCCAGACAGGGGAAATAGACGAGCAGTACTTC. It yields the protein CASSPQTGEIDEQYF.

The rearrangement joins TRBV28 to TRBJ2-2; TRBD2 might be the D (6 bases). The CDR3 extends over 15 amino acids. The ends were cut back, 6 bases at V and 6 bases at J, with 17 bases in the middle. Per the germline V gene, CDR1 is MDHEN and CDR2 is SYDVKM. The CDR3 coding sequence is TGTGCCAGCAGGCGGTCACTAGCAACTCCCGGGGAGCTGTTTTTT. This translates into CASRRSLATPGELFF.

The genes are TRBV7-6 and TRBJ2-7; TRBD2 might be the D (6 bases). The CDR3 extends over 16 amino acids. The germline V gene encodes CDR1 SGHVS and CDR2 FNYEAQ. The germline V and J ends were trimmed by 2 bases and 0 bases, with 14 bases remaining between them. CDR3 amino acids: CASSLRGRGSSYEQYF. CDR3 bases: TGTGCCAGCAGCTTAAGAGGTCGGGGGAGCTCCTACGAGCAGTACTTC. Full variable domain (rest looked up from reference TRBV7-6 and TRBJ2-7): GAGVSQSPRYKVTKRGQDVALRCDPISGHVSLYWYRQALGQGPEFLTYFNYEAQQDKSGLPNDRFSAERPEGSISTLTIQRTEQRDSAMYRCASSLRGRGSSYEQYFGPGTRLTVT.

The J gene is TRBJ2-1, the V gene TRBV28; D might be TRBD2 (6 bases). This CDR3 is built from 14 residues. CDR1 MDHEN and CDR2 SYDVKM come from the germline V gene. Trimming pared 8 bases from V and 4 bases from J, leaving 15 bases between. CDR3 residues: CASSRGALYNEQFF. The CDR3 nucleotides read TGTGCCAGCTCACGCGGGGCTCTTTACAATGAGCAGTTCTTC.